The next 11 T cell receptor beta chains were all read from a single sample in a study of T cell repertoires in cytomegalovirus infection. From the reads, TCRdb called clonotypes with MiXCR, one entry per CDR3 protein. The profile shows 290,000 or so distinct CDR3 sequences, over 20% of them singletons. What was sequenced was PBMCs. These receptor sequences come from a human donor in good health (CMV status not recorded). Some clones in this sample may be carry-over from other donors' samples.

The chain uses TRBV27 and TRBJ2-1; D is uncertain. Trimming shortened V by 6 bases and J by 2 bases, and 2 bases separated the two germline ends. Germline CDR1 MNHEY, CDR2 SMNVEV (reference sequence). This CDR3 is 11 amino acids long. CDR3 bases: TGTGCCAGCAGCGCCTACAATGAGCAGTTCTTC. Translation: CASSAYNEQFF.

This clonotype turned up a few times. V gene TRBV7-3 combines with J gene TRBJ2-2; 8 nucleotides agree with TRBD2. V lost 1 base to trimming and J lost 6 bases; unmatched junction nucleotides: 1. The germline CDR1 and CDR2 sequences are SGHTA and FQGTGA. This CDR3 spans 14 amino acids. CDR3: CASSLRAGAGELFF. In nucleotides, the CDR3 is TGTGCCAGCAGCTTAAGAGCGGGGGCCGGGGAGCTGTTTTTT.

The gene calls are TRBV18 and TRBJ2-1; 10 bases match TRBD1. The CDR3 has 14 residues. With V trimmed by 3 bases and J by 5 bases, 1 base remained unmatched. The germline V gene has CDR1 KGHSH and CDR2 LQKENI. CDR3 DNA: TGTGCCAGCTCACCCGGGACAGGGGACAATGAGCAGTTCTTC. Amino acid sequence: CASSPGTGDNEQFF.

The chain's CDR3 is CASSDLTGDEQYF. Written as DNA, the CDR3 is TGTGCCAGCAGCGATCTTACAGGGGACGAGCAGTACTTC. The chain is built from TRBV6-2 or TRBV6-3 and TRBJ2-7; 7 bases line up with TRBD1. From germline, CDR1 is MNHEY and CDR2 SVGEGT. The CDR3 spans 13 residues. The J segment lost 5 bases and the V segment lost 6 bases, leaving 7 bases of the junction unmatched.

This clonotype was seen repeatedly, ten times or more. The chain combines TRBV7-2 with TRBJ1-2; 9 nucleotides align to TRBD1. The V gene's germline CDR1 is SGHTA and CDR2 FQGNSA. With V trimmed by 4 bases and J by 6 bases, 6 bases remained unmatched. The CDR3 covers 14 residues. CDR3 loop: CASSSYGTGHGYTF. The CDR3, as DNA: TGTGCCAGCAGCTCATACGGGACAGGGCATGGCTACACCTTC. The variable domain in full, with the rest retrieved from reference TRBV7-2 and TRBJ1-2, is GAGVSQSPSNKVTEKGKDVELRCDPISGHTALYWYRQSLGQGLEFLIYFQGNSAPDKSGLPSDRFSAERTGGSVSTLTIQRTQQEDSAVYLCASSSYGTGHGYTFGSGTRLTVV.

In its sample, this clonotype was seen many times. As DNA, the CDR3 is TGTGCCAGCATCAAGGACAGGGATAAAGATACGCAGTATTTT. Its protein product is CASIKDRDKDTQYF. The rearrangement links TRBV7-2 to TRBJ2-3, with 8 positions matching TRBD1. CDR1 SGHTA and CDR2 FQGNSA come from the germline V gene. V dropped 7 bases and J dropped 5; count of bases not matched to a gene: 8. CDR3 length: 14 amino acids.

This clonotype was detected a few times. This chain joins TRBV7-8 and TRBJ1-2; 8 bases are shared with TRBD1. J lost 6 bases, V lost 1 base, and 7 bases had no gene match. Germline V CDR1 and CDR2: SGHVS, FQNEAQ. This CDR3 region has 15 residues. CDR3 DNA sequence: TGTGCCAGCAGCTTAGGGACAGGGTCGTTCGATGGCTACACCTTC. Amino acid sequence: CASSLGTGSFDGYTF. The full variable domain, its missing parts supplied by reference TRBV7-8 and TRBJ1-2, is GAGVSQSPRYKVAKRGQDVALRCDPISGHVSLFWYQQALGQGPEFLTYFQNEAQLDKSGLPSDRFFAERPEGSVSTLKIQRTQQEDSAVYLCASSLGTGSFDGYTFGSGTRLTVV.

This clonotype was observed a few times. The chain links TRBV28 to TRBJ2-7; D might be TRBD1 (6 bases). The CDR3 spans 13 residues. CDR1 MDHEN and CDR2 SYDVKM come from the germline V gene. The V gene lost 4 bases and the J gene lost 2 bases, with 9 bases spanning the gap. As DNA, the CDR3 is TGTGCCAGCAGTTCACAGGGCCCCTACGAGCAGTACTTC. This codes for CASSSQGPYEQYF.

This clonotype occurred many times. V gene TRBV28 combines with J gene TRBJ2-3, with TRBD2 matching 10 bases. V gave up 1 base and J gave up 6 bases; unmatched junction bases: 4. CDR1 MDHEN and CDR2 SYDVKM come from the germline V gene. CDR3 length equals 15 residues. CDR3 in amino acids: CASSLSAGGPDTQYF. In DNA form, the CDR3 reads TGTGCCAGCAGTTTATCAGCGGGGGGGCCGGATACGCAGTATTTT.

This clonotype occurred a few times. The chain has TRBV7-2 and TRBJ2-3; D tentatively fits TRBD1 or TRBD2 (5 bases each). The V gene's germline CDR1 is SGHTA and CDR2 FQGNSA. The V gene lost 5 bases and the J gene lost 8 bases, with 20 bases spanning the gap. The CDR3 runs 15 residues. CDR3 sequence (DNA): TGTGCCAGCAGCCCATCCGGGGCCTTGCGGAGTACGCAGTATTTT. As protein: CASSPSGALRSTQYF.

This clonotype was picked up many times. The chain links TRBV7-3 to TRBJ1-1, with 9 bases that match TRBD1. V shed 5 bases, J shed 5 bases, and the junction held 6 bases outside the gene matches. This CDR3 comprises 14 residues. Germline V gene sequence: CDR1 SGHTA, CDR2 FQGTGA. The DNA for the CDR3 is TGTGCCAGCAGCACCACAGGGGGCCGGACTGAAGCTTTCTTT. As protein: CASSTTGGRTEAFF.